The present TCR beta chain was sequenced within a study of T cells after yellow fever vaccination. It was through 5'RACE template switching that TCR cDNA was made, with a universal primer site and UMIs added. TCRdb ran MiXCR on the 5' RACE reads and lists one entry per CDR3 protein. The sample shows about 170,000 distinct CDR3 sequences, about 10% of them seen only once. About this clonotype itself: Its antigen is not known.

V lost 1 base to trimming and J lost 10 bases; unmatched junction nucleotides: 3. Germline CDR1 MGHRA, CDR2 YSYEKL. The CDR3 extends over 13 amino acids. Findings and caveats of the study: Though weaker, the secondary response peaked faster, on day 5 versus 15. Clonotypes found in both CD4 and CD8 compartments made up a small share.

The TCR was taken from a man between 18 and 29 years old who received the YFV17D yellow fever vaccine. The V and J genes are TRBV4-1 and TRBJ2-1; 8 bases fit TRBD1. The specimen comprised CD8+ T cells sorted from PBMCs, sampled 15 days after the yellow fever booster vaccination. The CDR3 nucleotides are TGCGCCAGCAGCCAAGCAGGGGGCGGGGAGCAGTTCTTC. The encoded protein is CASSQAGGGEQFF.